This T cell receptor beta chain was identified in a study of cytotoxic CD8 clonotypes in ibrutinib-treated CLL. Clones were read by immunoSEQ multiplex PCR, and TCRdb kept only the in-frame ones, dropping some. Here the sample spans about 89,000 clones, approximately 82% being singletons. Between the trimmed V and J ends, which lost 7 bases and 8 bases, there was a span of 12 bases. The CDR3 length is 12 residues. From germline, CDR1 is SNHLY and CDR2 FYNNEI. This specimen consisted of PBMCs, obtained after 12 months of ibrutinib treatment. This chain connects TRBV2 to TRBJ2-1; no reliable D call. This TCR came from a human donor with chronic lymphocytic leukemia. The CDR3 reads CASKEQSDEQFF. The CDR3 DNA sequence: TGTGCCAGCAAGGAACAGTCCGATGAGCAGTTCTTC.